Listed below are T cell receptor beta chains from one sample, sequenced in a study of T cells in Graves' hyperthyroidism and ophthalmopathy. One entry per CDR3 protein, called by TCRdb with MiXCR from the multiplex PCR reads. The sample has about 610,000 distinct CDR3 sequences, about a sixth seen once. Material: blood. The source of these receptors is a woman in her thirties or forties with Graves' ophthalmopathy. Each CDR3 is given with its conserved first and last residue. A D gene is named only where the DNA matches it firmly. The listing skips clone size in some rows; elsewhere it reads once, few, many or a size class.

TRBV9	TRBJ2-7	NA	few	TGTGCCAGCAGCGTACGTGGGAGCTCCTACGAGCAGTACTTC	CASSVRGSSYEQYF
TRBV30	TRBJ2-1	TRBD1	NA	TGTGCCTGGACGCGACAGGGGGCGAGCTCCTACAATGAGCAGTTCTTC	CAWTRQGASSYNEQFF
TRBV5-4	TRBJ1-1	TRBD1	NA	TGTGCCAGCAGCTTAACCCCCGCGGGACAGGGCACTGAAGCTTTCTTT	CASSLTPAGQGTEAFF
TRBV7-6	TRBJ2-5	NA	few	TGTGCCAGCAGCTTAGGGAAAACGGAGACCCAGTACTTC	CASSLGKTETQYF
TRBV3-1	TRBJ2-6	NA	NA	TGTGCCAGCAGCCAGCCAGACAGGCCTGGGGCCAACGTCCTGACTTTC	CASSQPDRPGANVLTF
TRBV6-2/TRBV6-3	TRBJ2-4	TRBD1	NA	TGTGCCAGCAGTCACGGACAGGACGGAGCCAAAAACATTCAGTACTTC	CASSHGQDGAKNIQYF
TRBV2	TRBJ2-4	TRBD1	many	TGTGCCAGCAGGAGAGACAGGGTTATTGACATTCAGTACTTC	CASRRDRVIDIQYF
TRBV11-2	TRBJ2-7	NA	few	TGTGTCAGCACCTCGCAGGGTACCATCTTCGAGCAGTACTTC	CVSTSQGTIFEQYF
TRBV12-3/TRBV12-4	TRBJ1-6	TRBD1	NA	TGTGCCAGCAGTCGACAGGGGACTTATTCACCCCTCCACTTT	CASSRQGTYSPLHF
TRBV5-1	TRBJ2-3	TRBD1	many	TGCGCCAGCAGCTTGCTTGGGGCAGGGGGCGCAGATACGCAGTATTTT	CASSLLGAGGADTQYF
TRBV5-1	TRBJ1-1	NA	many	TGCGCCAGCAGCCCGGGAGGTCCTGCTAGGATGAACACTGAAGCTTTCTTT	CASSPGGPARMNTEAFF
TRBV7-2	TRBJ2-5	NA	NA	TGTGCCAGCAGCCCAGGGGCTACGCAAGAGACCCAGTACTTC	CASSPGATQETQYF
TRBV29-1	TRBJ1-2	NA	few	TGCAGCGTTGAGGACAGCTCCTATGGCTACACCTTC	CSVEDSSYGYTF
TRBV5-6	TRBJ1-6	NA	few	TGTGCCAGCAGCTTGAACGGGCAGGAAAGAAGGTCACCCCTCCACTTT	CASSLNGQERRSPLHF
TRBV6-1	TRBJ1-1	NA	many	TGTGCCAGCAGCCACGGGGACTTGGGAACTGAAGCTTTCTTT	CASSHGDLGTEAFF
TRBV6-7	TRBJ2-7	NA	few	TGTGCCAGCAGTTATAAGGGGGCCTACGAGCAGTACTTC	CASSYKGAYEQYF
TRBV6-1	TRBJ1-2	NA	many	TGTGCCAGCAGTGCGGGACCGCTGAACTATGGCTACACCTTC	CASSAGPLNYGYTF
TRBV27	TRBJ2-1	NA	few	TGTGCCAGCAAGCCCGACCTAGGAGGTGAGCAGTTCTTC	CASKPDLGGEQFF
TRBV6-1	TRBJ1-3	NA	few	TGTGCCAGCAGTGAACGGAAAGGAAACACCATATATTTT	CASSERKGNTIYF
TRBV20-1	TRBJ2-2	TRBD2	many	TGCAGTGCTGTACTAGCGGCGAGGGGCGGGGAGCTGTTTTTT	CSAVLAARGGELFF
TRBV18	TRBJ1-5	TRBD1	NA	TGTGCCAGCTCACTATGGGAGACAGGGACTGGCAATCAGCCCCAGCATTTT	CASSLWETGTGNQPQHF
TRBV28	TRBJ1-5	NA	many	TGTGCCAGCAGTTCCCCCCGGGGGGGCGGCAATCAGCCCCAGCATTTT	CASSSPRGGGNQPQHF
TRBV11-2	TRBJ2-3	TRBD1	many	TGTGCCAGCAGCTTACCGATAGGACAGGGAGGCACAGATACGCAGTATTTT	CASSLPIGQGGTDTQYF
TRBV9	TRBJ2-2	TRBD1	NA	TGTGCCAGCAGCCCAAGGGACAGCCGGTCATCCGGGGAGCTGTTTTTT	CASSPRDSRSSGELFF
TRBV20-1	TRBJ2-2	NA	many	TGCAGTGCTAGAAAAGCGGCGAACACCGGGGAGCTGTTTTTT	CSARKAANTGELFF
TRBV7-3	TRBJ1-1	TRBD1	NA	TGTGCCAGCAGCCCCACAGGGGGCGGAGGGGGCACTGAAGCTTTCTTT	CASSPTGGGGGTEAFF
TRBV11-2	TRBJ2-3	TRBD1	many	TGTGCCAGCAGCCTAACGGGACAGCCGAGGGATACGCAGTATTTT	CASSLTGQPRDTQYF
TRBV20-1	TRBJ2-3	NA	many	TGCAGTGCTGATCCCGTAGCCCCAGATACGCAGTATTTT	CSADPVAPDTQYF
TRBV20-1	TRBJ1-1	NA	many	TGCAGTGTCCAGTCCGGGAACACTGAAGCTTTCTTT	CSVQSGNTEAFF
TRBV3-1	TRBJ1-1	NA	many	TGTGCCAGCAGCCTCCCGATCACACCCTCGGGTGCTGAAGCTTTCTTT	CASSLPITPSGAEAFF